These T cell receptor beta chains were read from a single sample in a study of blood T cell repertoires in COVID-19. Measured with immunoSEQ multiplex PCR; TCRdb has only the in-frame clones, and not every one. The sample shows hundreds of thousands of clones, approximately 86% of them seen only once. Sequencing input: PBMCs or T cells enriched from blood (not recorded which). All receptors come from a woman aged 35 to 49 with acute COVID-19. Both conserved end residues are part of each CDR3. The D gene is left open where the match is weak. Clone size, where shown, is once, few, many, or a class for clones that have expanded.

abundance: -
v_gene: TRBV25-1
d_gene: -
j_gene: TRBJ2-7
CDR3nt: TGTGCCAGCAGTGCCGAACTTTCGGGACATAGAATGGACCAGTACTTC
CDR3aa: CASSAELSGHRMDQYF

abundance: -
v_gene: TRBV28
d_gene: -
j_gene: TRBJ2-3
CDR3nt: TGTGCCACCCTAGAGTCACGAAGCACAGATACGCAGTATTTT
CDR3aa: CATLESRSTDTQYF

abundance: -
v_gene: TRBV7-8
d_gene: -
j_gene: TRBJ2-7
CDR3nt: TGTGCCAGCAGCGTCAGGGCCCTGCCCTACGAGCAGTACTTC
CDR3aa: CASSVRALPYEQYF

abundance: -
v_gene: TRBV4-3
d_gene: -
j_gene: TRBJ2-2
CDR3nt: TGCGCCAGCAGCCAAGGTCTTCCCACCGGGGAGCTGTTTTTT
CDR3aa: CASSQGLPTGELFF

abundance: -
v_gene: TRBV27
d_gene: -
j_gene: TRBJ1-1
CDR3nt: TGTGCCAGCAGTTTATTCCCCCTCTCAGGGGTCAACACTGAAGCTTTCTTT
CDR3aa: CASSLFPLSGVNTEAFF

abundance: -
v_gene: TRBV7-2
d_gene: -
j_gene: TRBJ2-2
CDR3nt: TGTGCCAGCAAGGGGGGGGCACCCACCGGGGAGCTGTTTTTT
CDR3aa: CASKGGAPTGELFF

abundance: few
v_gene: TRBV6-5
d_gene: TRBD2
j_gene: TRBJ2-5
CDR3nt: TGTGCCACCACTTTATCTAGCGGGAGGCAAGAGACCCAGTACTTC
CDR3aa: CATTLSSGRQETQYF

abundance: -
v_gene: TRBV15
d_gene: -
j_gene: TRBJ1-1
CDR3nt: TGTGCCACCACCCCGGGAGAGGGAACGAGGATCACTGAAGCTTTCTTT
CDR3aa: CATTPGEGTRITEAFF

abundance: -
v_gene: TRBV20-1
d_gene: TRBD1
j_gene: TRBJ1-5
CDR3nt: TGCAGTGCTAGTCTGCTGACAGGGGCCCTTAATCAGCCCCAGCATTTT
CDR3aa: CSASLLTGALNQPQHF

abundance: -
v_gene: TRBV5-6
d_gene: -
j_gene: TRBJ2-1
CDR3nt: TGTGCCAGCAGCTTGTGGGTTAGGAGCTCCTACAATGAGCAGTTCTTC
CDR3aa: CASSLWVRSSYNEQFF

abundance: few
v_gene: TRBV28
d_gene: TRBD1
j_gene: TRBJ1-5
CDR3nt: TGTGCCAGCAGAAACAGGGGAAGCAATCAGCCCCAGCATTTT
CDR3aa: CASRNRGSNQPQHF

abundance: -
v_gene: TRBV15
d_gene: TRBD2
j_gene: TRBJ2-1
CDR3nt: TGTGCCACCAGCGGAGGAGGACTAGCGGGAGCTGTTGTCTCCTACAATGAGCAGTTCTTC
CDR3aa: CATSGGGLAGAVVSYNEQFF

abundance: -
v_gene: TRBV11-1
d_gene: -
j_gene: TRBJ2-5
CDR3nt: TGTGCCAGCAGCTTGCGGAGGGCGTACCAAGAGACCCAGTACTTC
CDR3aa: CASSLRRAYQETQYF

abundance: -
v_gene: TRBV6-2/TRBV6-3
d_gene: TRBD1
j_gene: TRBJ1-5
CDR3nt: TGTGCCAGCAGTTCCCCCGGGACAGGGGCTGATCAGCCCCAGCATTTT
CDR3aa: CASSSPGTGADQPQHF

abundance: -
v_gene: TRBV7-2
d_gene: TRBD1
j_gene: TRBJ2-2
CDR3nt: TGTGCCAGCAGCTCAAGGACAGGGATGGCCACCGGGGAGCTGTTTTTT
CDR3aa: CASSSRTGMATGELFF

abundance: -
v_gene: TRBV5-1
d_gene: TRBD1
j_gene: TRBJ1-6
CDR3nt: TGCGCCTCCGGGACAGGGTACAATTCACCCCTCCACTTT
CDR3aa: CASGTGYNSPLHF

abundance: -
v_gene: TRBV7-2
d_gene: TRBD2
j_gene: TRBJ2-1
CDR3nt: TGTGCCAGTTTATTAGCGGGGGCTCCCAATGAGCAGTTCTTC
CDR3aa: CASLLAGAPNEQFF

abundance: -
v_gene: TRBV9
d_gene: -
j_gene: TRBJ1-1
CDR3nt: TGTGCCAGCAGCGCCTTGGACACGAACACTGAAGCTTTCTTT
CDR3aa: CASSALDTNTEAFF

abundance: -
v_gene: TRBV24-1
d_gene: -
j_gene: TRBJ1-5
CDR3nt: TGTGCCACCAGCGAGCCGTATAGCAATCAGCCCCAGCATTTT
CDR3aa: CATSEPYSNQPQHF

abundance: -
v_gene: TRBV11-2
d_gene: -
j_gene: TRBJ2-2
CDR3nt: TGTGCCAGCAGCCCCCGGACAGCCCCCAATTTGGTTACCGGGGAGCTGTTTTTT
CDR3aa: CASSPRTAPNLVTGELFF

abundance: -
v_gene: TRBV13
d_gene: TRBD1
j_gene: TRBJ2-2
CDR3nt: TGTGCCAGCAGCAGGGACAGGACGCCTAACACCGGGGAGCTGTTTTTT
CDR3aa: CASSRDRTPNTGELFF

abundance: -
v_gene: TRBV27
d_gene: TRBD1
j_gene: TRBJ1-5
CDR3nt: TGTGCCAGCAGTTTGGGAACAGGGGGCATCTCGCCCCAGCATTTT
CDR3aa: CASSLGTGGISPQHF

abundance: -
v_gene: TRBV19
d_gene: TRBD1
j_gene: TRBJ2-7
CDR3nt: TGTGCCAGTAGGCTGGGGACAGGGGTTTCCTACGAGCAGTACTTC
CDR3aa: CASRLGTGVSYEQYF

abundance: many
v_gene: TRBV19
d_gene: -
j_gene: TRBJ2-4
CDR3nt: TGTGCCAGTAGTCCCCTCGGACAGATAAACATTCAGTACTTC
CDR3aa: CASSPLGQINIQYF

abundance: -
v_gene: TRBV7-2
d_gene: TRBD2
j_gene: TRBJ2-1
CDR3nt: TGTGCCAGCAGCTTAGACGGGGGTCTAGCGGGATACAATGAGCAGTTCTTC
CDR3aa: CASSLDGGLAGYNEQFF

abundance: -
v_gene: TRBV19
d_gene: -
j_gene: TRBJ1-1
CDR3nt: TGTGCCAGTAGTATTTACGCATACGGTGAAGCTTTCTTT
CDR3aa: CASSIYAYGEAFF

abundance: -
v_gene: TRBV5-8
d_gene: -
j_gene: TRBJ1-3
CDR3nt: TGTGCCAGCAGCACCGGACAATCTGGAAACACCATATATTTT
CDR3aa: CASSTGQSGNTIYF

abundance: -
v_gene: TRBV9
d_gene: -
j_gene: TRBJ1-1
CDR3nt: TGTGCCAGCAGCGCCGGAGGAGGGACGGTGAACACTGAAGCTTTCTTT
CDR3aa: CASSAGGGTVNTEAFF

abundance: -
v_gene: TRBV7-8
d_gene: -
j_gene: TRBJ1-2
CDR3nt: TGTGCCAGCAGCTTAGGAGGGTCCTATGGCTACACCTTC
CDR3aa: CASSLGGSYGYTF

abundance: -
v_gene: TRBV5-6
d_gene: TRBD1
j_gene: TRBJ2-1
CDR3nt: TGTGCCAGCAGCCTCACCGGGACAGGGAAGTTTAATGAGCAGTTCTTC
CDR3aa: CASSLTGTGKFNEQFF

abundance: -
v_gene: TRBV5-1
d_gene: -
j_gene: TRBJ2-5
CDR3nt: TGCGCCAGCAGCTTGAGACAGGCCGAAGAGACCCAGTACTTC
CDR3aa: CASSLRQAEETQYF

abundance: -
v_gene: TRBV7-3
d_gene: TRBD2
j_gene: TRBJ2-1
CDR3nt: TGTGCCAGCAGCTCCATAGCGGGAGGTGCAAATGAGCAGTTCTTC
CDR3aa: CASSSIAGGANEQFF

abundance: -
v_gene: TRBV12-3/TRBV12-4
d_gene: TRBD1
j_gene: TRBJ1-2
CDR3nt: TGTGCCAGCAGGGGGACAGGGGCGCGGGGCTACACCTTC
CDR3aa: CASRGTGARGYTF

abundance: -
v_gene: TRBV5-8
d_gene: TRBD2
j_gene: TRBJ2-1
CDR3nt: TGTGCCAGCAGCAGGGAACTGACTAGCGGGGGGGGCGAGCAGTTCTTC
CDR3aa: CASSRELTSGGGEQFF

abundance: -
v_gene: TRBV7-2
d_gene: -
j_gene: TRBJ1-4
CDR3nt: TGTGCCAGCAGCAAAAGGGGAACCCCCGGGGAAAAACTGTTTTTT
CDR3aa: CASSKRGTPGEKLFF

abundance: -
v_gene: TRBV9
d_gene: -
j_gene: TRBJ2-5
CDR3nt: TGTGCCAGCAGCGCCCCAAACCAAGAGACCCAGTACTTC
CDR3aa: CASSAPNQETQYF

abundance: -
v_gene: TRBV11-1
d_gene: -
j_gene: TRBJ1-1
CDR3nt: TGTGCCAGCAAGGGAGGGGATATCCACACTGAAGCTTTCTTT
CDR3aa: CASKGGDIHTEAFF

abundance: -
v_gene: TRBV4-3
d_gene: TRBD1
j_gene: TRBJ2-7
CDR3nt: TGCGCCAGCAGCCCTGGACAGGACTACGAGCAGTACTTC
CDR3aa: CASSPGQDYEQYF

abundance: few
v_gene: TRBV6-2/TRBV6-3
d_gene: TRBD1
j_gene: TRBJ1-5
CDR3nt: TGTGCCAGCAGTTACTATTATCCGGGGACAGGGGGCATGGTTCAGCCCCAGCATTTT
CDR3aa: CASSYYYPGTGGMVQPQHF

abundance: -
v_gene: TRBV27
d_gene: -
j_gene: TRBJ2-7
CDR3nt: TGTGCCAGCAGTTTAAGCGGGTTCGCCTACGAGCAGTACTTC
CDR3aa: CASSLSGFAYEQYF

abundance: few
v_gene: TRBV5-1
d_gene: -
j_gene: TRBJ2-7
CDR3nt: TGCGCCAGCAGCTTGGGAAGCTACAGCTCCTACGAGCAGTACTTC
CDR3aa: CASSLGSYSSYEQYF

abundance: -
v_gene: TRBV7-2
d_gene: TRBD1
j_gene: TRBJ1-2
CDR3nt: TGTGCCACCTATCAGGGACAGGGCTATGGCTACACCTTC
CDR3aa: CATYQGQGYGYTF

abundance: -
v_gene: TRBV15
d_gene: TRBD2
j_gene: TRBJ2-1
CDR3nt: TGTGCCACCAGCCCCCGGGCCGCCGGGGGGACTTACAATGAGCAGTTCTTC
CDR3aa: CATSPRAAGGTYNEQFF

abundance: -
v_gene: TRBV29-1
d_gene: TRBD2
j_gene: TRBJ2-1
CDR3nt: TGCAGCGTTGGAGGGACTAGCGGGAAAGCCTACAATGAGCAGTTCTTC
CDR3aa: CSVGGTSGKAYNEQFF

abundance: -
v_gene: TRBV27
d_gene: -
j_gene: TRBJ1-2
CDR3nt: TGTGCCTCAAGGGGTTCTGGCTATGGCTACACCTTC
CDR3aa: CASRGSGYGYTF

abundance: -
v_gene: TRBV27
d_gene: -
j_gene: TRBJ2-6
CDR3nt: TGTGCCAGCAGTCCATACAGGGCCTCTGGGGCCAACGTCCTGACTTTC
CDR3aa: CASSPYRASGANVLTF

abundance: -
v_gene: TRBV27
d_gene: TRBD2
j_gene: TRBJ2-7
CDR3nt: TGTGCCAGCTCGCGGGGGGACGGGTACGAGCAGTACTTC
CDR3aa: CASSRGDGYEQYF

abundance: -
v_gene: TRBV28
d_gene: TRBD2
j_gene: TRBJ2-1
CDR3nt: TGTGCCAGCAGCCATAGGACTAGCGGGGCGAGCTATGAGCAGTTCTTC
CDR3aa: CASSHRTSGASYEQFF

abundance: -
v_gene: TRBV6-2/TRBV6-3
d_gene: TRBD2
j_gene: TRBJ2-7
CDR3nt: TGTGCCAGCAGTTATGGGACTAGCGGGAGCTACGAGCAGTACTTC
CDR3aa: CASSYGTSGSYEQYF

abundance: -
v_gene: TRBV9
d_gene: TRBD2
j_gene: TRBJ2-1
CDR3nt: TGTGCCAGCAGCGTTACTAGCGGGGTAGGGAATGAGCAGTTCTTC
CDR3aa: CASSVTSGVGNEQFF

abundance: -
v_gene: TRBV29-1
d_gene: -
j_gene: TRBJ2-1
CDR3nt: TGCAGCGCGTCCAACAATGAGCAGTTCTTC
CDR3aa: CSASNNEQFF

abundance: -
v_gene: TRBV30
d_gene: -
j_gene: TRBJ2-3
CDR3nt: TGTGCCTGGGACCAAGCTGCAGATACGCAGTATTTT
CDR3aa: CAWDQAADTQYF

abundance: -
v_gene: TRBV5-4
d_gene: TRBD1
j_gene: TRBJ1-1
CDR3nt: TGTGCCAGCAGCTTGCCGGGACAGGGAAACACTGAAGCTTTCTTT
CDR3aa: CASSLPGQGNTEAFF

abundance: -
v_gene: TRBV27
d_gene: -
j_gene: TRBJ2-2
CDR3nt: TGTGCCAGCAGTTGGGTAGCGCGGAACACCGGGGAGCTGTTTTTT
CDR3aa: CASSWVARNTGELFF

abundance: -
v_gene: TRBV24-1
d_gene: -
j_gene: TRBJ2-7
CDR3nt: TGTGCCACCAGTGACGGCGGTACCCACGAGCAGTACTTC
CDR3aa: CATSDGGTHEQYF